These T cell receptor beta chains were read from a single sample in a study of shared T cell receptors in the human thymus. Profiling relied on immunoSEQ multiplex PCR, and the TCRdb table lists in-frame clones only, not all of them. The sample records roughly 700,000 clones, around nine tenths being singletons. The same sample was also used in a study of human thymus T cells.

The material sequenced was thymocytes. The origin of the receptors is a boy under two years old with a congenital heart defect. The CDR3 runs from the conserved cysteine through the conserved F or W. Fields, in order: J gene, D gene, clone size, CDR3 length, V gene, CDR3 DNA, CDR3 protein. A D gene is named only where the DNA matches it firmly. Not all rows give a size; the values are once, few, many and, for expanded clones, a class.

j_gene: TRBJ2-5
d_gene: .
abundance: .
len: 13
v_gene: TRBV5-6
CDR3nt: TGTGCCAGCAGCTTGGGCATAGCTGAGACCCAGTACTTC
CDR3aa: CASSLGIAETQYF

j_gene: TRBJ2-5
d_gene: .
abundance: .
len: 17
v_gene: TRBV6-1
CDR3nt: TGTGCCAGCAGTGAGTACCTCGTGCTAGCGAACCAAGAGACCCAGTACTTC
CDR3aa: CASSEYLVLANQETQYF

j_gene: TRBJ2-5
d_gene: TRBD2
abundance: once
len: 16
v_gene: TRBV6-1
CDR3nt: TGTGCCAGCAGTGAAGGGGTGGGAGGGCTACAAGAGACCCAGTACTTC
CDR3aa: CASSEGVGGLQETQYF

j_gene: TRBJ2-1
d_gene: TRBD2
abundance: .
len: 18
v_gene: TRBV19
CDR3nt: TGTGCCAGTAGTATAGCCAGCCTACCGGGAGGTCTCTTCAATGAGCAGTTCTTC
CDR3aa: CASSIASLPGGLFNEQFF

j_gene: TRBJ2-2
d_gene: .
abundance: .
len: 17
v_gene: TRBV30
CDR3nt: TGTGCCTGGATTCTCCCCGGGGGGCGAGATAGGTCTGGGGAGCTGTTTTTT
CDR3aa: CAWILPGGRDRSGELFF

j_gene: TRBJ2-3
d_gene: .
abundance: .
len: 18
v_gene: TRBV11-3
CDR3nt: TGTGCCAGCAGCGCGATGGGTCCTAGCCTGGTATACACAGATACGCAGTATTTT
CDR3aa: CASSAMGPSLVYTDTQYF

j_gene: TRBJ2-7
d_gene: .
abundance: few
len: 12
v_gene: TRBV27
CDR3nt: TGTGCCAGCAGTTCAGACGAGGGCCCGCAGTACTTC
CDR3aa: CASSSDEGPQYF

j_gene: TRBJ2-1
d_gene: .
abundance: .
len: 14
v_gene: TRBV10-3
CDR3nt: TGTGCCATCAAAGGCCAAAGGAGGTACAATGAGCAGTTCTTC
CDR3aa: CAIKGQRRYNEQFF

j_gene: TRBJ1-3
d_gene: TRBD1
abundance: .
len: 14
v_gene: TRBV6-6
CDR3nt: TGTGCCAGCAGCCCTCCAGGGGGAGGAAACACCATATATTTT
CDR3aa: CASSPPGGGNTIYF

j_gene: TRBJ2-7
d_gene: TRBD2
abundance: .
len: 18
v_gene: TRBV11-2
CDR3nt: TGTGCCAGCAGCTTGGGTAGCGGGAGGACTAGCAGCTCCTACGAGCAGTACTTC
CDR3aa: CASSLGSGRTSSSYEQYF

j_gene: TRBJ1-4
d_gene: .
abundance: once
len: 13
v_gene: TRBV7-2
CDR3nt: TGTGCCAGCAGCCCCACCGCAGATGAAAAACTGTTTTTT
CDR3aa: CASSPTADEKLFF

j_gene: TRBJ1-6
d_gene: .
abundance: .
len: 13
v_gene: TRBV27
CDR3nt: TGTGCCAGCAGAGGAGGGTTGGATTCACCCCTCCACTTT
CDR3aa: CASRGGLDSPLHF

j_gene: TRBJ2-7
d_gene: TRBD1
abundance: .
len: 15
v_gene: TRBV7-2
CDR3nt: TGTGCCAGCAGCGCGTCCCCAGGGGGCAGATACGAGCAGTACTTC
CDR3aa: CASSASPGGRYEQYF

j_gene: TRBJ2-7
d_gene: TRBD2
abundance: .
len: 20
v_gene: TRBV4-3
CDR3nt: TGCGCCAGCAGCCACCTTAAGACGGGACTAGCGGGGACGCCATCCTACGAGCAGTACTTC
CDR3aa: CASSHLKTGLAGTPSYEQYF

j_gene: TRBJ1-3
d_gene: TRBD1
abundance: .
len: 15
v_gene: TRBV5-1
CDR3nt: TGCGCCAGCAGCTGGACAGGGTTCACTGGAAACACCATATATTTT
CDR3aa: CASSWTGFTGNTIYF

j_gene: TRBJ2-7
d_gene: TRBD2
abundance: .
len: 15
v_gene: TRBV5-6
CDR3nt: TGTGCCAGCAGCCGCGGGGCTAGCGGGACCTACGAGCAGTACTTC
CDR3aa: CASSRGASGTYEQYF

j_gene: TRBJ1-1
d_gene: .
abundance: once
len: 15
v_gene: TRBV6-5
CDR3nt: TGTGCCAGCAGTTACGTTGGGGGAGGGAACACTGAAGCTTTCTTT
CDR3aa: CASSYVGGGNTEAFF

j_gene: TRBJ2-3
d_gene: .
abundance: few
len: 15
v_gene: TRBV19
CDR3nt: TGTGCCAGTAGTCGGGGGTGGGGTTCTGCAGATACGCAGTATTTT
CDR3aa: CASSRGWGSADTQYF

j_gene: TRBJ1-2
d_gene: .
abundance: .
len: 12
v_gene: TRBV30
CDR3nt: TGTGCCTGGATCTCAGGGGACTATGGCTACACCTTC
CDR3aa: CAWISGDYGYTF

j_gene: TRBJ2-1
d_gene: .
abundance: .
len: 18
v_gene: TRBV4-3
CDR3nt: TGCGCCAGCAGCCATCGATTTTCCCGGACAGAGTCCTACAATGAGCAGTTCTTC
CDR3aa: CASSHRFSRTESYNEQFF

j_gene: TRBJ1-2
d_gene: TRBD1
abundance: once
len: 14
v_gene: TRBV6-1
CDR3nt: TGTGCCAGCAGTGTCCTAGGACAGGGAGGTGGCTACACCTTC
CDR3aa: CASSVLGQGGGYTF

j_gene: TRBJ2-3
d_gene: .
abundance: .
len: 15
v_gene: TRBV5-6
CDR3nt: TGTGCCAGCAGCTTGGGACAGTCAGCGGGCGATACGCAGTATTTT
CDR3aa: CASSLGQSAGDTQYF

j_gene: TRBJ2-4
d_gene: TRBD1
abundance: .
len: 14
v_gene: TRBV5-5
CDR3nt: TGTGCCAGCAGACAGTCGAGGGGGCAAAACATTCAGTACTTC
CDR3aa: CASRQSRGQNIQYF

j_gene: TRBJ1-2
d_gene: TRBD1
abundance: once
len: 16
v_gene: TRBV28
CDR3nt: TGTGCCAGCAGTTTGACGAGACAGGGGATGGCCTATGGCTACACCTTC
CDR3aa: CASSLTRQGMAYGYTF

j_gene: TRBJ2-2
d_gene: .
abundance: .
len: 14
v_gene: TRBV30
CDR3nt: TGTGCCTGGAGAGGCCGGGTGCCCACCGGGGAGCTGTTTTTT
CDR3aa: CAWRGRVPTGELFF

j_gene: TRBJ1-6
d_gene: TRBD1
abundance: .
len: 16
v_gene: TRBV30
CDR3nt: TGTGCCTGGAGTGTAGAGGTCGGGACAGGGAGTTCACCCCTCCACTTT
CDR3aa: CAWSVEVGTGSSPLHF

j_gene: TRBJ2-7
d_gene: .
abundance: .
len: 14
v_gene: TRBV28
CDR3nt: TGTGCCAGCAGTTCCCCAGGGGACTCCTACGAGCAGTACTTC
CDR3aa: CASSSPGDSYEQYF

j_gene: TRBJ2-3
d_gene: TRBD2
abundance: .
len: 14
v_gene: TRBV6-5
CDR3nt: TGTGCCAGCGGCCTCCCTGCTAGCGGCTCTTCGCAGTATTTT
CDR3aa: CASGLPASGSSQYF

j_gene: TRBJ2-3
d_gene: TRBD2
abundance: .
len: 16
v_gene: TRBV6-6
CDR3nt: TGTGCCAGCAGTTACCCTAGCGGGAAGAGGACAGATACGCAGTATTTT
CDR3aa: CASSYPSGKRTDTQYF

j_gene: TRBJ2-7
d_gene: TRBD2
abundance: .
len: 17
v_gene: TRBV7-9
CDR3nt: TGTGCCAGCAGCTCCCCCTGGGGACTAGCGGGAGACCACGAGCAGTACTTC
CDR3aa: CASSSPWGLAGDHEQYF

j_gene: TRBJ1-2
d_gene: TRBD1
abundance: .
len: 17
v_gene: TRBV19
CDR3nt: TGTGCCAGTAGTATACCGGACAGGGGGTTGGCTAACTATGGCTACACCTTC
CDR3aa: CASSIPDRGLANYGYTF

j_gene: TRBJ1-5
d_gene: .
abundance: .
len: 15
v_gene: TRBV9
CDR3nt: TGTGCCAGCAGCGTAGTCGGGGATTTAAATCAGCCCCAGCATTTT
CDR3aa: CASSVVGDLNQPQHF

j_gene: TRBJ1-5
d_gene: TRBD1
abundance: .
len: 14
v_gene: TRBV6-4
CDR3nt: TGTGCCAGCAGTGACCCCCGGACAGGTCAGCCCCAGCATTTT
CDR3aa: CASSDPRTGQPQHF

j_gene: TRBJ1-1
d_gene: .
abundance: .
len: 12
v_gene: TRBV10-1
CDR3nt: TGCGCCAGCAGTGACAGGGAAACTGAAGCTTTCTTT
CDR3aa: CASSDRETEAFF

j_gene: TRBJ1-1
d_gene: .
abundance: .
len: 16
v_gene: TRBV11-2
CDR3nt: TGTGCCAGCAGCATCCGCCCCGCCGGGGTGAACACTGAAGCTTTCTTT
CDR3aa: CASSIRPAGVNTEAFF

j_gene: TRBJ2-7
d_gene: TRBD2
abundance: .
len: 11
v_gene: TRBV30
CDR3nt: TGTGCCTGGCCGGGGGGTCACGAGCAGTACTTC
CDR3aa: CAWPGGHEQYF

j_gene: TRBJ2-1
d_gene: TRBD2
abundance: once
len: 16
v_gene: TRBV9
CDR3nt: TGTGCCAGCAGCGCAGGGGTAGCGGGAGGGATAAGCCGGCAGTTCTTC
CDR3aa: CASSAGVAGGISRQFF

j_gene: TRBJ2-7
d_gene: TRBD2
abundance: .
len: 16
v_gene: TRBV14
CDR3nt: TGTGCCAGCAGCCAAGTGCTGTCTAGCGGGAACTACGAGCAGTACTTC
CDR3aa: CASSQVLSSGNYEQYF

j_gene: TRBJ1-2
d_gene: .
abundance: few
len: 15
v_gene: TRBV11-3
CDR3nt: TGTGCCAGCAGCCCCCCGGTGGGCCATCCTTATGGCTACACCTTC
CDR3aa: CASSPPVGHPYGYTF

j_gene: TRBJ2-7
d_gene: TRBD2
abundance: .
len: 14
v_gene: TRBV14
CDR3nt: TGTGCCAGCAGCTCCGGGACTAGCCCGTACGAGCAGTACTTC
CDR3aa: CASSSGTSPYEQYF

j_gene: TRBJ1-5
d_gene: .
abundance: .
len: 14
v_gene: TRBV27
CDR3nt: TGTGCCAGCAGTCTAAAACAGGGCCGGCAGCCCCAGCATTTT
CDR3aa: CASSLKQGRQPQHF

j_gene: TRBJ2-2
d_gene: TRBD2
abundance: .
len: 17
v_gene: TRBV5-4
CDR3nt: TGTGCCAGCAGCTTGGTTGGGCTAGCGGCGAACACCGGGGAGCTGTTTTTT
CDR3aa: CASSLVGLAANTGELFF

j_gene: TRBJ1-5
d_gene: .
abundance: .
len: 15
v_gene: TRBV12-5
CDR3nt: TGTGCTAGTGGTCGGCGGGGTAATAGCAATCAGCCCCAGCATTTT
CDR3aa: CASGRRGNSNQPQHF

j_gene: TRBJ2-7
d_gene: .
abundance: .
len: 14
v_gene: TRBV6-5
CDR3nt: TGTGCCAGCAGATCCAGGGGGGCCTCCTACGAGCAGTACTTC
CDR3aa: CASRSRGASYEQYF

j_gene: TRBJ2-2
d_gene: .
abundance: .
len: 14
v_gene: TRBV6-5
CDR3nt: TGTGCCAGCAGTTACTCGAGCGGGCGCGGGGAGCTGTTTTTT
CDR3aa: CASSYSSGRGELFF

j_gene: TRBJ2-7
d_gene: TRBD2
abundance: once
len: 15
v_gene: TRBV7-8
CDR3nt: TGTGCCAGCAGCTTAGTGGGACTAGGGCCTTACGAGCAGTACTTC
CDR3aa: CASSLVGLGPYEQYF

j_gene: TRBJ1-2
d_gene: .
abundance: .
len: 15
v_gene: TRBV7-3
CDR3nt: TGTGCCAGCAGCTTAAACGGACACCTTGGCTATGGCCACACCTTC
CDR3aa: CASSLNGHLGYGHTF

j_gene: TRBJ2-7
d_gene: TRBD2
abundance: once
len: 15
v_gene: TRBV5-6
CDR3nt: TGTGCCAGCAGCTTAAGCGGGAGAGAGACCTACGAGCAGTACTTC
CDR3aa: CASSLSGRETYEQYF